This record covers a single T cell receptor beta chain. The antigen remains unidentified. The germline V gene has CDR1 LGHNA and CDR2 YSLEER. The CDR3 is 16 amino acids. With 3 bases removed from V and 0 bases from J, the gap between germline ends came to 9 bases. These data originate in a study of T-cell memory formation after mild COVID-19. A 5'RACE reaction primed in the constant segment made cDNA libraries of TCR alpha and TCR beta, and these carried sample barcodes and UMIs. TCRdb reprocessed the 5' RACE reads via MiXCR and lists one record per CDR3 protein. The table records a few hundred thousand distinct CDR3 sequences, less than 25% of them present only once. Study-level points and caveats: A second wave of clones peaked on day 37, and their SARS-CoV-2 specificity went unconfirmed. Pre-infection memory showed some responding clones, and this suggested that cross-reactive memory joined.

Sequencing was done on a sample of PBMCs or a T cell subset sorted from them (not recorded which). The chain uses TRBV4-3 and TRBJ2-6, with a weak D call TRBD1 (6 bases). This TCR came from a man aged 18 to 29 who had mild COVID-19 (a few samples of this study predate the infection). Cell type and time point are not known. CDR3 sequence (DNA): TGCGCCAGCAGCCAGCAGGGGCTCTCTGGGGCCAACGTCCTGACTTTC. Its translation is CASSQQGLSGANVLTF.